The T cell receptor (beta chain) under discussion was sequenced for a study of T cells after posttransplantation cyclophosphamide. The related graft donor's blood sample was taken on the day of bone marrow donation. Method: immunoSEQ multiplex PCR; TCRdb's copy keeps in-frame clones and lacks some. The table lists about 47,000 clones, roughly 92% of them singletons, with around 2.8% in the top ten. The germline V and J ends were trimmed by 1 base and 7 bases, with 11 bases remaining between them. CDR1 is SGHVS and CDR2 is FNYEAQ in the germline V gene. This CDR3 is 14 amino acids long. The source of this sequence is a woman in her 30s in good health and a related stem cell transplant donor. The V and J genes are TRBV7-6 and TRBJ2-1, with D tentatively TRBD2 (5 bases). The source material was PBMCs. The CDR3 is CASSLGTPGNEQFF. CDR3 coding DNA: TGTGCCAGCAGCTTAGGGACCCCGGGGAATGAGCAGTTCTTC.